This T cell receptor beta chain was sequenced in a study of T cells in localized non-small cell lung cancer. Findings and caveats of the study: Multi-region tumor sequencing was not done, so intratumor heterogeneity could not be excluded. Adjacent uninvolved lung tissue had the highest T cell clonality, exceeding tumor.

Assay used: immunoSEQ multiplex PCR; TCRdb lists only in-frame clones, some missing. The repertoire holds about 29,000 clones, with 80% to 90% as singletons. This CDR3 spans 14 amino acids. V shed 4 bases and J shed 4 bases, with 14 bases lying between them. Germline V gene sequence: CDR1 SGHRS, CDR2 YFSETQ. A remark on this clone: Its antigen is not identified.

The rearrangement links TRBV5-1 to TRBJ1-1, with TRBD1 as a possible D gene (5 bases). The input for sequencing was peripheral blood, taken before any cancer treatment. The TCR sequence derives from a woman between 35 and 70 years old with stage I lung adenocarcinoma. The CDR3, as DNA: TGCGCCAGCAGCCCTTGGGGGGGGACCACTGAAGCTTTCTTT. It translates to CASSPWGGTTEAFF.